The rows below give T cell receptor beta chains drawn from one sample of a study of T-cell memory formation after mild COVID-19. Using its own MiXCR run on the 5' RACE reads, TCRdb lists one record per CDR3 protein. The sample has more than 350,000 distinct CDR3 sequences; 21% are singletons. Source material: PBMCs or a T cell subset sorted from them (not recorded which). The receptors stem from an adult woman who had mild COVID-19 (a few samples of this study predate the infection). Cell type and time point are not known. Both conserved end residues are part of each CDR3. Each record gives: D gene, clone size, V gene, J gene, CDR3 protein, CDR3 DNA. D genes are given only for firm matches. The size of a clone is reported for some rows only, either as once, few or many, or as a class for expanded clones.

D gene: -
clone size: few
V gene: TRBV5-1
J gene: TRBJ2-5
CDR3 protein: CASSVQPGEETQYF
CDR3 DNA: TGCGCCAGCAGCGTCCAACCAGGTGAAGAGACCCAGTACTTC

D gene: -
clone size: -
V gene: TRBV6-1
J gene: TRBJ1-2
CDR3 protein: CASTRGYGYTF
CDR3 DNA: TGTGCCAGCACTAGAGGGTATGGCTACACCTTC

D gene: -
clone size: -
V gene: TRBV25-1
J gene: TRBJ2-3
CDR3 protein: CASSGPSGSDTDTQYF
CDR3 DNA: TGTGCCAGCAGTGGTCCTTCAGGGTCCGACACAGATACGCAGTATTTT

D gene: -
clone size: -
V gene: TRBV20-1
J gene: TRBJ2-7
CDR3 protein: CSARDLALGSYEQYF
CDR3 DNA: TGCAGTGCTAGAGATCTGGCCCTCGGGTCCTACGAGCAGTACTTC

D gene: -
clone size: few
V gene: TRBV30
J gene: TRBJ2-5
CDR3 protein: CAWTSGFQETQYF
CDR3 DNA: TGTGCCTGGACCTCGGGATTCCAGGAGACCCAGTACTTC

D gene: -
clone size: many
V gene: TRBV10-3
J gene: TRBJ1-2
CDR3 protein: CAISEQDRYGYTF
CDR3 DNA: TGTGCCATCAGTGAGCAGGACCGGTATGGCTACACCTTC

D gene: TRBD1
clone size: -
V gene: TRBV29-1
J gene: TRBJ2-1
CDR3 protein: CSVYRTGGSQFF
CDR3 DNA: TGCAGCGTTTATAGGACAGGAGGTTCGCAGTTCTTC

D gene: TRBD1
clone size: few
V gene: TRBV7-6
J gene: TRBJ2-7
CDR3 protein: CASSLEGTDSYEQYF
CDR3 DNA: TGTGCCAGCAGCTTAGAGGGGACAGACTCCTACGAGCAGTACTTC

D gene: TRBD2
clone size: few
V gene: TRBV20-1
J gene: TRBJ2-1
CDR3 protein: CSARVNSGRGSSYNEQFF
CDR3 DNA: TGCAGTGCTAGAGTGAATAGCGGGAGGGGGAGCTCCTACAATGAGCAGTTCTTC

D gene: TRBD1
clone size: few
V gene: TRBV3-1
J gene: TRBJ2-1
CDR3 protein: CASSQGQGQFF
CDR3 DNA: TGTGCCAGCAGCCAGGGACAGGGACAGTTCTTC

D gene: -
clone size: -
V gene: TRBV5-1
J gene: TRBJ1-4
CDR3 protein: CASSLGSSGQVRQLFF
CDR3 DNA: TGCGCCAGCAGCTTGGGATCGTCGGGACAAGTGAGACAACTGTTTTTT

D gene: TRBD1
clone size: -
V gene: TRBV27
J gene: TRBJ1-6
CDR3 protein: CASSPGTGGGNSPLHF
CDR3 DNA: TGTGCCAGCAGTCCGGGGACAGGGGGTGGGAATTCACCCCTCCACTTT

D gene: TRBD2
clone size: -
V gene: TRBV12-3/TRBV12-4
J gene: TRBJ2-3
CDR3 protein: CASSLVGGGADTQYF
CDR3 DNA: TGTGCCAGCAGTTTAGTAGGCGGGGGGGCCGATACGCAGTATTTT

D gene: -
clone size: -
V gene: TRBV20-1
J gene: TRBJ1-2
CDR3 protein: CSARDTGSNYGYTF
CDR3 DNA: TGCAGTGCTAGAGATACAGGTTCTAACTATGGCTACACCTTC

D gene: TRBD2
clone size: -
V gene: TRBV5-4
J gene: TRBJ2-1
CDR3 protein: CASSLGLAGGRGNEQFF
CDR3 DNA: TGTGCCAGCAGCTTAGGACTAGCGGGAGGGCGTGGTAATGAGCAGTTCTTC

D gene: -
clone size: -
V gene: TRBV6-5
J gene: TRBJ1-1
CDR3 protein: CATQYAGKTEAFF
CDR3 DNA: TGTGCCACCCAGTATGCTGGCAAGACTGAAGCTTTCTTT

D gene: TRBD1
clone size: few
V gene: TRBV20-1
J gene: TRBJ1-2
CDR3 protein: CSATQGAGGSGYTF
CDR3 DNA: TGCAGTGCTACTCAAGGGGCAGGGGGTAGCGGCTACACCTTC

D gene: TRBD1
clone size: -
V gene: TRBV20-1
J gene: TRBJ2-5
CDR3 protein: CSASPPTGNKETQYF
CDR3 DNA: TGCAGTGCTAGTCCCCCGACAGGGAACAAAGAGACCCAGTACTTC

D gene: -
clone size: -
V gene: TRBV30
J gene: TRBJ2-5
CDR3 protein: CAWSVLGSGMETQYF
CDR3 DNA: TGTGCCTGGAGTGTACTTGGGTCAGGGATGGAGACCCAGTACTTC

D gene: -
clone size: few
V gene: TRBV7-2
J gene: TRBJ1-1
CDR3 protein: CASSLAMGGVGTEAFF
CDR3 DNA: TGTGCCAGCAGCTTAGCGATGGGGGGCGTAGGCACTGAAGCTTTCTTT

D gene: TRBD1
clone size: once
V gene: TRBV7-9
J gene: TRBJ1-1
CDR3 protein: CASSTDRRWSSTEAFF
CDR3 DNA: TGTGCCAGCAGTACGGACAGGCGGTGGAGTAGCACTGAAGCTTTCTTT

D gene: TRBD2
clone size: -
V gene: TRBV24-1
J gene: TRBJ2-1
CDR3 protein: CATSEGLAGGREQFF
CDR3 DNA: TGTGCCACCAGTGAAGGACTAGCGGGAGGCCGGGAGCAGTTCTTC

D gene: -
clone size: few
V gene: TRBV20-1
J gene: TRBJ2-7
CDR3 protein: CSARDRDIVSYEQYF
CDR3 DNA: TGCAGTGCCAGAGATCGGGACATCGTATCCTACGAGCAGTACTTC

D gene: TRBD2
clone size: -
V gene: TRBV7-9
J gene: TRBJ2-1
CDR3 protein: CASEAGERAYNEQFF
CDR3 DNA: TGTGCCAGCGAAGCGGGAGAACGGGCTTACAATGAGCAGTTCTTC

D gene: TRBD1
clone size: many
V gene: TRBV6-2/TRBV6-3
J gene: TRBJ2-7
CDR3 protein: CASSGPGQLYEQYF
CDR3 DNA: TGTGCCAGCAGTGGCCCGGGACAGCTCTACGAGCAGTACTTC

D gene: -
clone size: -
V gene: TRBV5-1
J gene: TRBJ1-2
CDR3 protein: CASSLDRAGKGDGYTF
CDR3 DNA: TGCGCCAGCAGCTTGGATCGGGCAGGGAAAGGGGATGGCTACACCTTC

D gene: TRBD1
clone size: -
V gene: TRBV7-6
J gene: TRBJ1-5
CDR3 protein: CASSGGTGVNQPQHF
CDR3 DNA: TGTGCCAGCAGCGGGGGGACAGGGGTTAATCAGCCCCAGCATTTT

D gene: TRBD1
clone size: few
V gene: TRBV7-9
J gene: TRBJ2-6
CDR3 protein: CASSPPGQGPESSGANVLTF
CDR3 DNA: TGTGCCAGCAGCCCCCCGGGACAGGGGCCAGAAAGCTCTGGGGCCAACGTCCTGACTTTC

D gene: TRBD1
clone size: few
V gene: TRBV19
J gene: TRBJ2-7
CDR3 protein: CASSRQGTDYEQYF
CDR3 DNA: TGTGCCAGTAGCAGACAGGGGACAGACTACGAGCAGTACTTC

D gene: -
clone size: -
V gene: TRBV9
J gene: TRBJ2-2
CDR3 protein: CASSVGPWSPTGELFF
CDR3 DNA: TGTGCCAGCAGCGTAGGACCCTGGTCCCCGACCGGGGAGCTGTTTTTT

D gene: -
clone size: -
V gene: TRBV7-2
J gene: TRBJ2-5
CDR3 protein: CASSPDLQETQYF
CDR3 DNA: TGTGCCAGCAGCCCAGACCTTCAAGAGACCCAGTACTTC

D gene: TRBD1
clone size: -
V gene: TRBV5-1
J gene: TRBJ2-5
CDR3 protein: CASSLKTGWEETQYF
CDR3 DNA: TGCGCCAGCAGCTTGAAGACAGGGTGGGAAGAGACCCAGTACTTC

D gene: -
clone size: few
V gene: TRBV7-2
J gene: TRBJ2-4
CDR3 protein: CASSQNTGRGNIQYF
CDR3 DNA: TGTGCCAGCAGCCAAAATACAGGGCGTGGAAACATTCAGTACTTC

D gene: -
clone size: -
V gene: TRBV5-1
J gene: TRBJ2-1
CDR3 protein: CASSPWVQTYNEQFF
CDR3 DNA: TGCGCCAGCAGCCCCTGGGTCCAAACCTACAATGAGCAGTTCTTC

D gene: -
clone size: few
V gene: TRBV30
J gene: TRBJ2-5
CDR3 protein: CAWKLSGSKGETQYF
CDR3 DNA: TGTGCCTGGAAGTTATCGGGCAGTAAAGGAGAGACCCAGTACTTC

D gene: TRBD1
clone size: -
V gene: TRBV7-8
J gene: TRBJ2-7
CDR3 protein: CASSLGTTGGHYEQYF
CDR3 DNA: TGTGCCAGCAGCTTAGGTACGACAGGGGGCCACTACGAGCAGTACTTC

D gene: TRBD2
clone size: few
V gene: TRBV12-3/TRBV12-4
J gene: TRBJ2-4
CDR3 protein: CASSLTGGRTKNIQYF
CDR3 DNA: TGTGCCAGCAGTTTAACCGGCGGGAGAACCAAAAACATTCAGTACTTC

D gene: TRBD2
clone size: few
V gene: TRBV19
J gene: TRBJ2-2
CDR3 protein: CASSILAGKTNTGELFF
CDR3 DNA: TGTGCCAGTAGTATACTAGCGGGGAAAACGAACACCGGGGAGCTGTTTTTT

D gene: -
clone size: few
V gene: TRBV5-6
J gene: TRBJ1-2
CDR3 protein: CASSLWGAHGYTF
CDR3 DNA: TGTGCCAGCAGCTTGTGGGGGGCGCATGGCTACACCTTC

D gene: -
clone size: few
V gene: TRBV7-2
J gene: TRBJ2-7
CDR3 protein: CASSLLTGNPNYEQYF
CDR3 DNA: TGTGCCAGCAGCTTACTAACAGGGAATCCGAACTACGAGCAGTACTTC

D gene: -
clone size: -
V gene: TRBV12-3/TRBV12-4
J gene: TRBJ2-2
CDR3 protein: CASSFALELFF
CDR3 DNA: TGTGCCAGCAGTTTCGCCCTGGAGCTGTTTTTT

D gene: TRBD1
clone size: few
V gene: TRBV4-3
J gene: TRBJ2-7
CDR3 protein: CASSPEGQGLGEQYF
CDR3 DNA: TGCGCCAGCAGCCCCGAGGGACAGGGGCTAGGCGAGCAGTACTTC

D gene: TRBD2
clone size: few
V gene: TRBV5-1
J gene: TRBJ2-1
CDR3 protein: CASSRYQSGRAPSYNEQFF
CDR3 DNA: TGCGCCAGCAGTCGCTATCAAAGCGGGAGGGCCCCGTCCTACAATGAGCAGTTCTTC

D gene: -
clone size: -
V gene: TRBV4-1
J gene: TRBJ2-3
CDR3 protein: CASSELSPDTQYF
CDR3 DNA: TGCGCCAGCAGTGAGCTGTCCCCAGATACGCAGTATTTT

D gene: TRBD1
clone size: few
V gene: TRBV27
J gene: TRBJ1-4
CDR3 protein: CASSRHGQGATNEKLFF
CDR3 DNA: TGTGCCAGCAGTCGCCACGGACAGGGAGCAACTAATGAAAAACTGTTTTTT

D gene: TRBD1
clone size: many
V gene: TRBV7-6
J gene: TRBJ2-1
CDR3 protein: CASSSPGTEGNEQFF
CDR3 DNA: TGTGCCAGCAGCTCGCCCGGGACAGAGGGAAATGAGCAGTTCTTC

D gene: TRBD1
clone size: -
V gene: TRBV20-1
J gene: TRBJ2-2
CDR3 protein: CSARDQTGAGELFF
CDR3 DNA: TGCAGTGCTAGAGATCAGACAGGGGCCGGGGAGCTGTTTTTT

D gene: -
clone size: -
V gene: TRBV4-3
J gene: TRBJ2-5
CDR3 protein: CASSRLGGSPQETQYF
CDR3 DNA: TGCGCCAGCAGCCGGCTCGGTGGTTCCCCCCAAGAGACCCAGTACTTC

D gene: -
clone size: -
V gene: TRBV27
J gene: TRBJ1-3
CDR3 protein: CASSPGGLSGNTIYF
CDR3 DNA: TGTGCCAGCAGTCCCGGGGGGCTCTCTGGAAACACCATATATTTT

D gene: TRBD1
clone size: -
V gene: TRBV12-3/TRBV12-4
J gene: TRBJ2-7
CDR3 protein: CASSLVGGWDSLYEQYF
CDR3 DNA: TGTGCCAGCAGTTTAGTGGGTGGGTGGGACAGCCTCTACGAGCAGTACTTC

D gene: TRBD1
clone size: -
V gene: TRBV4-3
J gene: TRBJ2-1
CDR3 protein: CASSQVDRDYNEQFF
CDR3 DNA: TGCGCCAGCAGCCAAGTGGACAGGGACTACAATGAGCAGTTCTTC